These T cell receptor beta chains were read from a single sample in a study of early T cells in non-severe SARS-CoV-2 infection. TCRdb analysed the 5' RACE reads with MiXCR anew, one entry per CDR3 protein. This repertoire shows around 50,000 distinct CDR3 sequences, around a tenth found once; its top ten account for roughly 10%. Material: whole blood. The source is an adult who was a healthcare worker with PCR-confirmed SARS-CoV-2 infection or an uninfected control (not recorded which). Each CDR3 is given with its conserved first and last residue. The D gene is left open where the match is weak. Clone size is stated in some rows and not others, as once, few, many or a class when expanded.

clone_size | j_call | v_call | d_call | cdr3_nt | cdr3_aa
. | TRBJ2-7 | TRBV20-1 | TRBD1 | TGCAGTGCTAGACCCACCGGGACAGGATTCTACGAGCAGTACTTC | CSARPTGTGFYEQYF
. | TRBJ2-5 | TRBV29-1 | TRBD1 | TGCAGCGTTGGGCGACAGGGAGTTCGGGAGACCCAGTACTTC | CSVGRQGVRETQYF
few | TRBJ2-7 | TRBV7-2 | . | TGTGCCAGCAGCTCCAGGCACGAGCAGTACTTC | CASSSRHEQYF
many | TRBJ2-7 | TRBV3-1 | . | TGTGCCAGCAGCCAAACAGGGTTGAGATACGAGCAGTACTTC | CASSQTGLRYEQYF
few | TRBJ2-5 | TRBV7-2 | TRBD2 | TGTGCCAGCAGCTTTAAGGCTAGCGGTGCAGAGACCCAGTACTTC | CASSFKASGAETQYF
many | TRBJ2-7 | TRBV28 | . | TGTGCCAGCAGTTTATTTGCGGGGTACTCCTACGAGCAGTACTTC | CASSLFAGYSYEQYF
few | TRBJ2-2 | TRBV7-7 | . | TGTGCTAGCAGTCGGGGACCGCCGACGGCCGGGGAGCTGTTTTTT | CASSRGPPTAGELFF
few | TRBJ2-5 | TRBV10-2 | . | TGCGCCAGCCGGGCCCAAGAGACCCAGTACTTC | CASRAQETQYF
many | TRBJ2-7 | TRBV14 | . | TGTGCCAGCAGCCTTGGCCCTTACTACGAGCAGTACTTC | CASSLGPYYEQYF
many | TRBJ1-6 | TRBV7-2 | . | TGTGCCAGCAGCCAGATCGTGACGCCCTCACCCCTCCACTTT | CASSQIVTPSPLHF
few | TRBJ2-3 | TRBV29-1 | . | TGCAGCGTCCCACCGCGGCCCGGCGAGGGCACAGATACGCAGTATTTT | CSVPPRPGEGTDTQYF
few | TRBJ1-1 | TRBV3-1 | . | TGTGCCAGCAGCCAAGATCGTTTGGGCAGGGGAGCTTTCTTT | CASSQDRLGRGAFF
few | TRBJ1-4 | TRBV30 | . | TGTGCCTGGAAGAGGTTGGTGGGGGCACAGTCGAATGAAAAACTGTTTTTT | CAWKRLVGAQSNEKLFF
many | TRBJ2-5 | TRBV5-5 | TRBD2 | TGTGCCAGCGGCGTCAGGCTAGCGGGGTTAGAGACCCAGTACTTC | CASGVRLAGLETQYF
few | TRBJ1-5 | TRBV27 | . | TGTGCCAGCAGACCGAGAACCCCTCCCGGGCCCCAGCATTTT | CASRPRTPPGPQHF
. | TRBJ2-1 | TRBV28 | . | TGTGCCAGCAGTTCAGGGTCTCTAGGCAACAATGAGCAGTTCTTC | CASSSGSLGNNEQFF
. | TRBJ2-5 | TRBV13 | . | TGTGCCAGCAGCCGTTATCAAGAGACCCAGTACTTC | CASSRYQETQYF
. | TRBJ2-5 | TRBV7-9 | . | TGTGCCAGCAGCCAGGAGGCAGAGACCCAGTACTTC | CASSQEAETQYF
few | TRBJ2-7 | TRBV6-5 | . | TGTGCCAGCAGACCCGGGGCTGTGCGCTCCTACGAGCAGTACTTC | CASRPGAVRSYEQYF
. | TRBJ2-5 | TRBV7-9 | . | TGTGCCAGCAGCTCCCGAACCCCGGAGACCCAGTACTTC | CASSSRTPETQYF
many | TRBJ2-1 | TRBV6-1 | . | TGTGCCAGCATCTACAGCTACAGAGGTGTCAATGAGCAGTTCTTC | CASIYSYRGVNEQFF
. | TRBJ2-3 | TRBV20-1 | TRBD2 | TGCAGTGCCGGCGGGACTAGCGGGAGCACAGATACGCAGTATTTT | CSAGGTSGSTDTQYF
many | TRBJ2-5 | TRBV12-3/TRBV12-4 | . | TGTGCCAGCAGCCGGCTAACGGGCCAAGAGACCCAGTACTTC | CASSRLTGQETQYF
. | TRBJ2-6 | TRBV20-1 | . | TGCAGTGCTAGAGTAGGTGGATCTGGGGCCAACGTCCTGACTTTC | CSARVGGSGANVLTF
. | TRBJ2-1 | TRBV29-1 | TRBD1 | TGCAGCGCCGGGACAGACTACAATGAGCAGTTCTTC | CSAGTDYNEQFF
. | TRBJ2-5 | TRBV11-2 | TRBD1 | TGTGCCAGCAGCTTACCGGGACAGGGAATCCAAGAGACCCAGTACTTC | CASSLPGQGIQETQYF
many | TRBJ2-7 | TRBV7-7 | TRBD1 | TGTGCCAGCAGCTTGACAGGGGGAACGGGAGAGCAGTACTTC | CASSLTGGTGEQYF
many | TRBJ2-5 | TRBV18 | . | TGTGCCAGCTCACCGGGGCCCGACCGAGAGACCCAGTACTTC | CASSPGPDRETQYF
. | TRBJ1-6 | TRBV30 | . | TGTGCCTGGACCGCCCTTGGTAATTCACCCCTCCACTTT | CAWTALGNSPLHF
large | TRBJ2-3 | TRBV6-5 | TRBD1 | TGTGCCAGCAGTCGTGGGACAGGTCGGGGCACAGATACGCAGTATTTT | CASSRGTGRGTDTQYF
many | TRBJ1-5 | TRBV12-3/TRBV12-4 | . | TGTGCCAGCAGGCGAACCGGGACGGGCATTCAGCCCCAGCATTTT | CASRRTGTGIQPQHF
. | TRBJ2-2 | TRBV18 | TRBD2 | TGTGCCAGCTCACCCCCTAGCGGGTTCACCGGGGAGCTGTTTTTT | CASSPPSGFTGELFF
. | TRBJ2-5 | TRBV2 | . | TGTGCCAGTAAGAGGGGGTCTAAAGAGACCCAGTACTTC | CASKRGSKETQYF
many | TRBJ1-2 | TRBV30 | TRBD1 | TGTGCCTGGAGCATAGGGACAGGGGGGATGATCCACACCTTC | CAWSIGTGGMIHTF
many | TRBJ2-5 | TRBV3-1 | . | TGTGCCAGCAGCCAAGACTACTCAAAAGAGACCCAGTACTTC | CASSQDYSKETQYF
few | TRBJ1-4 | TRBV5-1 | . | TGCGCCAGCAGCTCGGGGGGACTTCAGGAAAAACTGTTTTTT | CASSSGGLQEKLFF
many | TRBJ2-7 | TRBV11-2 | . | TGTGCCAGCAGCTCCCAATACCCCAGAAGCGAGCAGTACTTC | CASSSQYPRSEQYF
many | TRBJ1-1 | TRBV18 | TRBD1 | TGTGCCAGCTCACCACCGGGGACAGGGGAGACTGAAGCTTTCTTT | CASSPPGTGETEAFF
. | TRBJ2-7 | TRBV3-1 | . | TGTGCCAGCAGCCTAGTCGAGGGCGAGCAGTACTTC | CASSLVEGEQYF